This T cell receptor (beta chain) was sequenced during a study of OX40 agonist ivuxolimab in advanced cancers. This table comes from immunoSEQ multiplex PCR, and its TCRdb copy is limited to in-frame clones, with some not included. The table lists approximately 62,000 clones, 80% to 90% of them singletons. Germline trimming cut 3 bases from V and 4 bases from J; bases unmatched to any gene: 3. The CDR3 contains 14 residues. From germline, CDR1 is ENHRY and CDR2 SYGVKD. This chain connects TRBV10-3 to TRBJ2-7, with 10 bases identical to TRBD2. The receptor's source is an adult with an advanced solid tumor such as melanoma, head and neck, liver or kidney cancer. Sequencing was performed on CD4+ or CD8+ T cells sorted from blood, taken in a trial of the OX40 agonist ivuxolimab. CDR3 region: CAISELAGMYEQYF. The CDR3 region has the DNA TGTGCCATCAGTGAACTAGCGGGGATGTACGAGCAGTACTTC.